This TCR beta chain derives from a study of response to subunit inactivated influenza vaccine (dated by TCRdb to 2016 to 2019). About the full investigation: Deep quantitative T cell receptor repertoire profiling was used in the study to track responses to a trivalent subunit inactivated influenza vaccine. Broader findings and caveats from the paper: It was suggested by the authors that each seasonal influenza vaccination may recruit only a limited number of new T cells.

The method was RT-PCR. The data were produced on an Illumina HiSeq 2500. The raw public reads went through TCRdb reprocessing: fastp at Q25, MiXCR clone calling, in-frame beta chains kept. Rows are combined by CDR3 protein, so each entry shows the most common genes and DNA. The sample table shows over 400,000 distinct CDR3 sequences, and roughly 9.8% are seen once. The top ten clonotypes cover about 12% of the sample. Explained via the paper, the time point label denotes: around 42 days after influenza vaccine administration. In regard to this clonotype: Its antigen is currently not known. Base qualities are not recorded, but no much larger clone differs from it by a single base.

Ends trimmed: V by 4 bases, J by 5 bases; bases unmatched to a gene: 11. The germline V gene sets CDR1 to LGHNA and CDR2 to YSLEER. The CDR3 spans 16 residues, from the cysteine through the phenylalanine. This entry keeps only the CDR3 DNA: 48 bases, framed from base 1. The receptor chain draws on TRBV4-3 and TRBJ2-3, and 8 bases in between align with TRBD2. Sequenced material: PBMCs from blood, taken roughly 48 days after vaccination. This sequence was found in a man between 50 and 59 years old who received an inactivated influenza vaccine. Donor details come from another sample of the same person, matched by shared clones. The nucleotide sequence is TGCGCCAGCAGCCGAATCAGCGGGAGTGAAAGAGATACGCAGTATTTT. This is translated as CASSRISGSERDTQYF.